Listed here are 4 T cell receptor beta chains from one sample, sequenced in a study of blood T cell repertoires in COVID-19. Some clones are missing from TCRdb's copy, which holds only in-frame ones; the method was immunoSEQ multiplex PCR. The sample yields roughly 350,000 clones, roughly 90% seen once. Specimen: peripheral blood. These receptors were obtained from a woman in her sixties or seventies with COVID-19, enrolled during active disease.

J is TRBJ2-5 and V is TRBV27, with 7 bases matching TRBD1. The V gene end was trimmed by 6 bases and the J gene end by 1 base; junction bases not matched to a gene: 8. The V gene's germline CDR1 is MNHEY and CDR2 SMNVEV (reference sequence). CDR3 length equals 15 residues. The DNA for the CDR3 is TGTGCCAGCAGCCCCCTGGGACAGAGCCAAGAGACCCAGTACTTC. This gives the protein CASSPLGQSQETQYF.

The chain links TRBV10-2 to TRBJ1-2; 12 bases fit TRBD1. In germline, CDR1 is WSHSY, CDR2 SAAADI. J gave up 10 bases and V 6 bases, and 6 bases lay outside the gene matches. The CDR3 contains 13 residues. The CDR3 DNA reads as TGCGCCAGCAGCAATCTGGGACAGGGGGCCTACACCTTC. This translates into CASSNLGQGAYTF.

This clone was detected once. The V and J genes are TRBV30 and TRBJ2-5; D gene unclear. The CDR3 totals 11 residues. The germline CDR1 and CDR2 sequences are GTSNPN and SVGIG (reference sequence). V dropped 3 bases and J dropped 5 bases, with 7 bases sitting between them. CDR3 nucleotide sequence: TGTGCCTGGAGCTCCTTTGAGACCCAGTACTTC. Translated, it gives CAWSSFETQYF.

The CDR3 loop is CAWSPRGYGYTF. The CDR3 nucleotides read TGTGCCTGGTCCCCGCGGGGATATGGCTACACCTTC. The J gene is TRBJ1-2, the V gene TRBV30; no firm D call. CDR1 is GTSNPN and CDR2 is SVGIG in the germline V gene (reference sequence). The CDR3 is made up of 12 amino acids. V was shortened by 5 bases and J by 5 bases, with 12 bases between the two germline ends. Based on the CDR3 plus reference TRBV30 and TRBJ1-2, the full variable domain is SQTIHQWPATLVQPVGSPLSLECTVEGTSNPNLYWYRQAAGRGLQLLFYSVGIGQISSEVPQNLSASRPQDRQFILSSKKLLLSDSGFYLCAWSPRGYGYTFGSGTRLTVV.